Listed below are T cell receptor beta chains from one sample, sequenced in a study of blood T cell repertoires in COVID-19. Clones were sequenced by immunoSEQ multiplex PCR, and TCRdb holds only the in-frame ones, with some missing. This table holds around 300,000 clones, around 90% found once. Sequenced: peripheral blood. These receptor sequences come from a woman in her thirties or forties with COVID-19, enrolled during active disease. Both conserved end residues are part of each CDR3. The D gene is left open where the match is weak. Clone size is given for some rows only: seen once, a few or many times, or a class if the clone is expanded.

D	V	size	J	CDR3
-	TRBV27	-	TRBJ2-7	CASSPVLTSPYEQYF
-	TRBV9	-	TRBJ1-6	CASSVGSGFNSPLHF
-	TRBV27	-	TRBJ2-1	CASSLFGEQEQFF
TRBD1	TRBV3-1/TRBV3-2	-	TRBJ2-7	CASSPRGRTGGDEQYF
-	TRBV25-1	once	TRBJ2-7	CASSDNGLISYEQYF
-	TRBV9	-	TRBJ2-2	CASSVGFAGTGELFF
-	TRBV7-2	-	TRBJ2-3	CATSEGPADTQYF
TRBD1	TRBV6-5	-	TRBJ1-5	CASSQGVADQPQHF
-	TRBV6-5	-	TRBJ1-2	CASSYHGAGVNYGYTF
-	TRBV24-1	-	TRBJ2-3	CATSDLAPGYTDTQYF
-	TRBV27	-	TRBJ2-2	CASTNQGPTGELFF
-	TRBV28	-	TRBJ2-3	CASTLLATSTDTQYF
TRBD2	TRBV6-2/TRBV6-3	-	TRBJ2-7	CASSYARDYRSYEQYF
TRBD1	TRBV6-1	-	TRBJ2-7	CASSDPGQGINEQYF
-	TRBV7-2	-	TRBJ1-6	CASSSGNMGNSPLHF
-	TRBV5-1	-	TRBJ1-6	CASSFQGDSPLHF
-	TRBV14	-	TRBJ1-5	CASSLQLGGQRQPQHF
-	TRBV5-3	-	TRBJ2-5	CARSGRTQYF
TRBD2	TRBV27	-	TRBJ2-2	CASAWGTSGTGELFF
-	TRBV10-3	few	TRBJ2-7	CAISVWGGSYEQYF
-	TRBV27	once	TRBJ1-5	CATGAGIHQPQHF
-	TRBV9	-	TRBJ2-4	CASSHPTENIQYF
TRBD2	TRBV28	few	TRBJ2-7	CASSLEWREGFYEQYF
TRBD1	TRBV5-1	-	TRBJ2-3	CASSPTGDDTDTQYF
-	TRBV4-3	-	TRBJ1-2	CASSQGGSIPAGYTF
TRBD1	TRBV28	few	TRBJ1-6	CASSWTGEPYNSPLHF
-	TRBV7-2	-	TRBJ2-7	CASSSQGIYEQYF
-	TRBV6-2/TRBV6-3	-	TRBJ1-6	CASSSGRSPLHF
-	TRBV27	-	TRBJ1-1	CASSTHLNTEAFF
TRBD1	TRBV14	-	TRBJ2-7	CASSQPGTGFREQYF
TRBD1	TRBV30	-	TRBJ1-3	CAWSGTGGSGNTIYF
TRBD2	TRBV7-6	-	TRBJ2-7	CASSRGTSGGYEQYF